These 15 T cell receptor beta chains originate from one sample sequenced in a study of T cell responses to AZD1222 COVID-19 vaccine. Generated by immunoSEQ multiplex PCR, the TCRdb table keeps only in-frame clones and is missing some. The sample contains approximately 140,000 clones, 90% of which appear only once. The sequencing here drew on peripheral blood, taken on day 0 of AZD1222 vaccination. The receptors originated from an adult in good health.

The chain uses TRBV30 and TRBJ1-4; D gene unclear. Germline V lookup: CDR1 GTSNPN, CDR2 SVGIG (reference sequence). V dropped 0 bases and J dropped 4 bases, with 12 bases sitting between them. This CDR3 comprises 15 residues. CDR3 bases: TGTGCCTGGAGTGTACTGAGAAGCCGTAATGAAAAACTGTTTTTT. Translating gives CAWSVLRSRNEKLFF. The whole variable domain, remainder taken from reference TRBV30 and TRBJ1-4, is SQTIHQWPATLVQPVGSPLSLECTVEGTSNPNLYWYRQAAGRGLQLLFYSVGIGQISSEVPQNLSASRPQDRQFILSSKKLLLSDSGFYLCAWSVLRSRNEKLFFGSGTQLSVL.

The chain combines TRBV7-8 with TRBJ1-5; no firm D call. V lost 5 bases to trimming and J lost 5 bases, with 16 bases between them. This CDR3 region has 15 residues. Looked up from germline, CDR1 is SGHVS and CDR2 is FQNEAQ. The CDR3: CASSILSRGYQPQHF. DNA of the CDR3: TGTGCCAGCAGCATTTTGTCACGGGGTTATCAGCCCCAGCATTTT.

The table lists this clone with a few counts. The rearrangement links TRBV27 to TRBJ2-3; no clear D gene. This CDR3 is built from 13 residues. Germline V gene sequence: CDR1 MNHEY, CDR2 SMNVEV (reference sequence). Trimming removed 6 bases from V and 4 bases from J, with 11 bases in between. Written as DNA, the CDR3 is TGTGCCAGCAGCCTCTCCCGTCCAGATACGCAGTATTTT. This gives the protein CASSLSRPDTQYF.

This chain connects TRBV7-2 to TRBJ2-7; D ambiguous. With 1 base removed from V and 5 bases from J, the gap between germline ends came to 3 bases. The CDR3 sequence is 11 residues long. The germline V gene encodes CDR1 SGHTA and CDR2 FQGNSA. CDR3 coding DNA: TGTGCCAGCAGCTTAGACCACGAGCAGTACTTC. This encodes CASSLDHEQYF.

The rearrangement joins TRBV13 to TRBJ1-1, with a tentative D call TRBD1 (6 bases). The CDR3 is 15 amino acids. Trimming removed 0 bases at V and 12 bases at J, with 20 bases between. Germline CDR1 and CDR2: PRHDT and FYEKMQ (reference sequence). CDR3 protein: CASSLGPGVHQGPFF. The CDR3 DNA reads TGTGCCAGCAGCTTAGGCCCCGGGGTCCATCAGGGGCCTTTCTTT.

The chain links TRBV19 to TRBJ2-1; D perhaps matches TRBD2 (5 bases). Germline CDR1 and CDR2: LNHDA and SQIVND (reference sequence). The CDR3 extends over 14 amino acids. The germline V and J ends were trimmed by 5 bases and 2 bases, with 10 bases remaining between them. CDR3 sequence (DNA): TGTGCCAGTAGTGCTAGCCCCCCCTACAATGAGCAGTTCTTC. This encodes CASSASPPYNEQFF.

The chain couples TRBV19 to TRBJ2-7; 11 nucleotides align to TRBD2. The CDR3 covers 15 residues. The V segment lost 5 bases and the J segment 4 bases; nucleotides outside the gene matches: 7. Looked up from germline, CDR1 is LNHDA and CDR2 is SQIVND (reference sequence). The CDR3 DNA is TGTGCCAGTAGTTCGGCGGGACTAGCGGAATACGAGCAGTACTTC. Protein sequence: CASSSAGLAEYEQYF.

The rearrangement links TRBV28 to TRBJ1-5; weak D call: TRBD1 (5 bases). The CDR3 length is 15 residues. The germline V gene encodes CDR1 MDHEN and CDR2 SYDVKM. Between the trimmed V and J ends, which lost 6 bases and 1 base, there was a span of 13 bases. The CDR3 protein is CASSLVWGSNQPQHF. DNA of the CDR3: TGTGCCAGCAGCCTTGTTTGGGGGAGCAATCAGCCCCAGCATTTT. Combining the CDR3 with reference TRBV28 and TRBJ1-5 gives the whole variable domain DVKVTQSSRYLVKRTGEKVFLECVQDMDHENMFWYRQDPGLGLRLIYFSYDVKMKEKGDIPEGYSVSREKKERFSLILESASTNQTSMYLCASSLVWGSNQPQHFGDGTRLSIL.

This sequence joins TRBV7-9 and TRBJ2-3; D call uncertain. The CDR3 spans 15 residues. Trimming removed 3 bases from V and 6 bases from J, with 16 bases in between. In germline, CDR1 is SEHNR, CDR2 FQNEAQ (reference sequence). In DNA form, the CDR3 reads TGTGCCAGCAGCTTTAGTGAGGTAGGGTCCGATACGCAGTATTTT. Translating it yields CASSFSEVGSDTQYF.

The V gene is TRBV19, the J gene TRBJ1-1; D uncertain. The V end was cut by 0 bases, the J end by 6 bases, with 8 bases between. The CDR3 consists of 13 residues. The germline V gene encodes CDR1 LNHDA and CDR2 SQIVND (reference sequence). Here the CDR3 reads CASSIDVVAEAFF. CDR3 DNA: TGTGCCAGTAGTATAGATGTGGTTGCTGAAGCTTTCTTT.

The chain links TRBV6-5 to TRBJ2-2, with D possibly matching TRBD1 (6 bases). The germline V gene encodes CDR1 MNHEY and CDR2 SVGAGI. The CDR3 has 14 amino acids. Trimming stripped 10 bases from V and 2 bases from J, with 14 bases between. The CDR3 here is CATTRTDNTGELFF. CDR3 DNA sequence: TGTGCCACCACGCGGACAGACAACACCGGGGAGCTGTTTTTT.

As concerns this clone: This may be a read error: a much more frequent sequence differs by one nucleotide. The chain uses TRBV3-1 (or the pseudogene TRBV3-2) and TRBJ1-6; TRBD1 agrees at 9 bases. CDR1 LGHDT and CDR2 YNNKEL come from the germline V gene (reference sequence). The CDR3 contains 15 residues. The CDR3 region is CVSSQPGQGNSPLHF. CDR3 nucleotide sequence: TGTGTCAGCAGCCAACCGGGACAGGGTAATTCACCCCTCCACTTT.

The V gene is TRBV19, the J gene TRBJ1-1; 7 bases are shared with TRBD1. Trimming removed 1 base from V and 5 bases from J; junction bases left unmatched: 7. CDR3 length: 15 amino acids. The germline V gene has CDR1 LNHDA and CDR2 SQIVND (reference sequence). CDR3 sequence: CASSIVQGVGTEAFF. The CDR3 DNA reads TGTGCCAGTAGTATAGTTCAGGGGGTGGGAACTGAAGCTTTCTTT.

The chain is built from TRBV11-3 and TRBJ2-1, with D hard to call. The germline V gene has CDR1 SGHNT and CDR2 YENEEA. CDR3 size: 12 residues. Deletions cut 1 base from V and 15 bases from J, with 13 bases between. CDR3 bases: TGTGCCAGCAGCTTAGGTAATAGGCAACTGTTCTTC. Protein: CASSLGNRQLFF.

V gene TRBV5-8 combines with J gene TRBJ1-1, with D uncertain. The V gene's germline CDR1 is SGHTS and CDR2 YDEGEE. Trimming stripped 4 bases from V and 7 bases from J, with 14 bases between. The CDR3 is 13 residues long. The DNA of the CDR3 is TGTGCCAGCAGCCTCCGGGGAGGCGGTGAAGCTTTCTTT. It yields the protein CASSLRGGGEAFF.